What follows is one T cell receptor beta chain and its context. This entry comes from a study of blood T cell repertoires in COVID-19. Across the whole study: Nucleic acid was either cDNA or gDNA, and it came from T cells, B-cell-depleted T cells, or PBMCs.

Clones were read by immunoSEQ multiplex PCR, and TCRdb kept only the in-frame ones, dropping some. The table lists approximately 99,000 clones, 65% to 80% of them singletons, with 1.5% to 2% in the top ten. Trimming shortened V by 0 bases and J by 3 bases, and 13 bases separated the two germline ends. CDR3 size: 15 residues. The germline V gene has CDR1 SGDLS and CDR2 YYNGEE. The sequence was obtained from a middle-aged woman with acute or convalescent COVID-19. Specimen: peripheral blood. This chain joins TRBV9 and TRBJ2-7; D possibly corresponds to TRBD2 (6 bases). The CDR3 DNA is TGTGCCAGCAGCGTAGGGGGCGGGGTACTCTACGAGCAGTACTTC. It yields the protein CASSVGGGVLYEQYF.